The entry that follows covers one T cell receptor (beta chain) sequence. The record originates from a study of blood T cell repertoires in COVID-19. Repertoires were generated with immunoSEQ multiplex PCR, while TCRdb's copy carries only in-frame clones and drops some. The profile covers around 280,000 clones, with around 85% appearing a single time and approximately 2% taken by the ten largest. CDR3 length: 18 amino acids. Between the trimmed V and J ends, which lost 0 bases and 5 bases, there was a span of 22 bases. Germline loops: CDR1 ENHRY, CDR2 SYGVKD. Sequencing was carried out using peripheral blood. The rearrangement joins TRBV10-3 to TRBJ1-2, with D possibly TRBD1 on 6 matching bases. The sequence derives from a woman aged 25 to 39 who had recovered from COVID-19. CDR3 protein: CAISESTRPLGRGYGYTF. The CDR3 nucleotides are TGTGCCATCAGTGAGTCGACCCGACCCCTGGGCAGGGGTTATGGCTACACCTTC.